What follows is one T cell receptor (beta chain) and its context. The antigen remains undetermined. The sample originates from a study of blood T cells in healthy people across ages. Study results and limitations: CMV status of donors was unknown, possibly confounding expanded clonotype changes. From one million sequenced T cells, diversity estimates were lower bounds. Higher diversity, along with more naive CD4+ cells, distinguished long-lived donors from aged donors.

Per sample, extraction of total RNA gave at least 5 micrograms in every case. There are 14 residues in the CDR3. V was cut by 3 bases and J by 2 bases, with 11 bases left in between. Germline CDR1 KGHSH, CDR2 LQKENI. A J-beta primer mix and a sample-barcoded 5' primer were used in a second PCR of roughly 6 to 11 cycles. TCRdb ran MiXCR on the 5' RACE reads and lists one entry per CDR3 protein. The repertoire holds approximately 1.5 million distinct CDR3 sequences, with approximately 32% as singletons. The rearrangement uses TRBV18 and TRBJ2-7, with a weak D call TRBD1 (6 bases). Specimen: blood. This receptor was obtained from a woman younger than 45 in good health. The CDR3 loop is CASSPDRNPYEQYF. DNA of the CDR3: TGTGCCAGCTCACCGGACAGAAATCCCTACGAGCAGTACTTC.